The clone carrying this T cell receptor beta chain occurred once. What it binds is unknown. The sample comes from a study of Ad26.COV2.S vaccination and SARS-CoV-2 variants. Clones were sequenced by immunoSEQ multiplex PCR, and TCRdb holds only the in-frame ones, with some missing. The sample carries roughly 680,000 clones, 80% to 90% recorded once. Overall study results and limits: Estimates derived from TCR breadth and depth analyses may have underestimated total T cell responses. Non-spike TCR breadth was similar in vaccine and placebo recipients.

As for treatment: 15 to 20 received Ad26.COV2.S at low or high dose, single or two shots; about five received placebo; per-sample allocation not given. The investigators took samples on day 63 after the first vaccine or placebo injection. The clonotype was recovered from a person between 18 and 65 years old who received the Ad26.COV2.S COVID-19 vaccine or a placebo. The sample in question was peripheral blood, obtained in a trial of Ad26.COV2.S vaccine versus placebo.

CDR3 sequence: CASSLSGESYNEQFF. CDR3 in DNA: TGCGCCAGCAGCTTGTCGGGAGAATCCTACAATGAGCAGTTCTTC. The chain employs TRBV5-1 and TRBJ2-1; D possibly corresponds to TRBD2 (6 bases). CDR1 and CDR2 from the germline V gene are SGHRS and YFSETQ. This CDR3 contains 15 residues. Deletions cut 1 base from V and 1 base from J, with 9 bases between. Drawing the rest from reference TRBV5-1 and TRBJ2-1, the complete variable domain is KAGVTQTPRYLIKTRGQQVTLSCSPISGHRSVSWYQQTPGQGLQFLFEYFSETQRNKGNFPGRFSGRQFSNSRSEMNVSTLELGDSALYLCASSLSGESYNEQFFGPGTRLTVL.